In this sample, the clone carrying this T cell receptor beta chain turned up a few times. This specimen belongs to a study of regulatory T cells in long-lasting Graves disease. Germline V gives CDR1 MDHEN, CDR2 SYDVKM. The length of the CDR3 is 15 residues. The V and J ends lost 2 bases and 11 bases, in that order; junction bases with no gene match: 11. iRepertoire HTBI primers and Arm-PCR of CDR3 regions built TCR beta libraries. TCRdb reanalysed the multiplex PCR reads using MiXCR and keeps one entry per CDR3 protein. The sample gives some 220,000 distinct CDR3 sequences, around 20% of which show up once; 10% to 15% is in the top ten. Described time point: newly diagnosed GD, antithyroid drugs for less than 3 months. The authors made the TCR library using RNA they extracted from PBMCs. These data were likewise used in another study, on T cells in Graves' hyperthyroidism and ophthalmopathy.

The source material was peripheral blood mononuclear cells (PBMCs), sampled at new diagnosis, from a patient treated with antithyroid drugs. The sequence derives from a woman younger than 45 with Graves disease. V usage is TRBV28 and J usage is TRBJ1-5; 8 bases are shared with TRBD1. The CDR3 reads CASSLRGDRQRAQHF. The CDR3 DNA is TGTGCCAGCAGTTTAAGGGGGGACAGGCAAAGGGCCCAGCATTTT.